The clone carrying this T cell receptor beta chain was counted only a few times. This record belongs to a study of shared clonotypes between healthy human individuals. TCRdb's table, derived via immunoSEQ multiplex PCR, lists solely in-frame clones and lacks some. The sample gives about 1 million clones, about 80% of which show up once; roughly 1.4% is in the top ten. This sequence was found in a man aged 18 to 35 in good health. Sequenced: memory CD4+ T cells sorted from blood. Subset meaning: CD45RA-negative fraction.

CDR3 sequence (DNA): TGTGCCAGCAGTGAAAAGGCGGGAGGGCCATACGAGCAGTACTTC. It codes for CASSEKAGGPYEQYF. The rearrangement joins TRBV6-1 to TRBJ2-7; TRBD2 matches 9 bases. Germline CDR1 and CDR2: MNHNS and SASEGT. The CDR3 has 15 residues. J gave up 4 bases and V 2 bases, and 6 bases lay outside the gene matches.